The present T cell receptor (beta chain) was sequenced within a study of blood T cell repertoires in COVID-19. On the study more broadly: Donors in the United States, Italy and Spain gave samples during acute or convalescent COVID-19.

J was trimmed by 10 bases and V by 7 bases; bases with no gene match: 10. CDR1 is SGHTA, CDR2 FQGNSA, per germline. The CDR3 length is 15 residues. Method: immunoSEQ multiplex PCR; TCRdb's copy keeps in-frame clones and lacks some. Of roughly 90,000 clones in the sample, 85% are singletons; the top ten hold roughly 37%. This TCR came from an elderly man with acute or convalescent COVID-19. Material: peripheral blood. The chain combines TRBV7-2 with TRBJ1-6; 10 nucleotides agree with TRBD1. CDR3 nucleotides: TGTGCCAGCACCCGACAGGGGGCAGTGGGGTCACCCCTCCACTTT. Translating it yields CASTRQGAVGSPLHF.